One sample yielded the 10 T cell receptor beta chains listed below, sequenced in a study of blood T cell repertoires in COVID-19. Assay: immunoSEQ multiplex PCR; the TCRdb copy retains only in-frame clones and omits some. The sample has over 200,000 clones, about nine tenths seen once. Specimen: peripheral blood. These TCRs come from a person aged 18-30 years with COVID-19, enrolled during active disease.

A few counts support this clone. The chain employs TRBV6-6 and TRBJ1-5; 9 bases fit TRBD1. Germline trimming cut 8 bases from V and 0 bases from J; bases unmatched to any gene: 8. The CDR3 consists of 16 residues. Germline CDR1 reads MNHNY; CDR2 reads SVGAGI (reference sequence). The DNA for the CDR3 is TGTGCCAGCGCGGACAGGGGAGCTTATAGCAATCAGCCCCAGCATTTT. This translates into CASADRGAYSNQPQHF.

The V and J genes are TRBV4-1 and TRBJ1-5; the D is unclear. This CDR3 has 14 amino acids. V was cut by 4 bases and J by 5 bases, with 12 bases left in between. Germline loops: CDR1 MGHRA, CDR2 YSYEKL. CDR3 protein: CASSPREVDQPQHF. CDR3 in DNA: TGCGCCAGCAGCCCCCGGGAAGTTGATCAGCCCCAGCATTTT.

CDR3 sequence (DNA): TGTGCCAGCAGGCTGTCGGAGGGCCACTATGGCTACACCTTC. Translation: CASRLSEGHYGYTF. V gene TRBV2 combines with J gene TRBJ1-2; D ambiguous. Germline V gene lookup returns CDR1 SNHLY and CDR2 FYNNEI. The V end was cut by 6 bases, the J end by 3 bases, with 14 bases between. The CDR3 runs to 14 residues. Supplemented by reference TRBV2 and TRBJ1-2, the full variable domain reads EPEVTQTPSHQVTQMGQEVILRCVPISNHLYFYWYRQILGQKVEFLVSFYNNEISEKSEIFDDQFSVERPDGSNFTLKIRSTKLEDSAMYFCASRLSEGHYGYTFGSGTRLTVV.

This CDR3 is CASSSADSPGWAQYF. Written as DNA, the CDR3 is TGTGCCAGCAGCTCTGCCGACTCGCCCGGGTGGGCCCAGTACTTC. This chain connects TRBV5-4 to TRBJ2-5; no definite D call. Germline V gene sequence: CDR1 SGHNT, CDR2 YYREEE (reference sequence). This CDR3 is 15 amino acids long. V was trimmed by 3 bases and J by 9 bases, leaving 21 bases between them.

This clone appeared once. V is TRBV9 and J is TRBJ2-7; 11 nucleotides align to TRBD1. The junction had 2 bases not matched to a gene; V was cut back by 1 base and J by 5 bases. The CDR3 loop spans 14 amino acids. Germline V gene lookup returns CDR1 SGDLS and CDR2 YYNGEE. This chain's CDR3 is CASSVWTGGDEQYF. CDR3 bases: TGTGCCAGCAGCGTATGGACAGGGGGCGACGAGCAGTACTTC. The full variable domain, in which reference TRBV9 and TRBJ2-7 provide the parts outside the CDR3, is DSGVTQTPKHLITATGQRVTLRCSPRSGDLSVYWYQQSLDQGLQFLIQYYNGEERAKGNILERFSAQQFPDLHSELNLSSLELGDSALYFCASSVWTGGDEQYFGPGTRLTVT.

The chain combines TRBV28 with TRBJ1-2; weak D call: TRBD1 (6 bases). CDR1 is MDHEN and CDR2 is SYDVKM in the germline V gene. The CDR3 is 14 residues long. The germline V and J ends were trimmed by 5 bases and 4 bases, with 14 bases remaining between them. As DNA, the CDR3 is TGTGCCAGCAGTGGGCCCAGGGGAATCTATGGCTACACCTTC. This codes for CASSGPRGIYGYTF.

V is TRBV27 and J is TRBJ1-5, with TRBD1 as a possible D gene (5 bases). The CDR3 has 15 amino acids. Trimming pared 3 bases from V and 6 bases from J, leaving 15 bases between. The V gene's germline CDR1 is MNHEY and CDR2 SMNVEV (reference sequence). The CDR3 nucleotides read TGTGCCAGCAGTTTCTCGTCAGGGAATCGTCAGCCCCAGCATTTT. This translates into CASSFSSGNRQPQHF.

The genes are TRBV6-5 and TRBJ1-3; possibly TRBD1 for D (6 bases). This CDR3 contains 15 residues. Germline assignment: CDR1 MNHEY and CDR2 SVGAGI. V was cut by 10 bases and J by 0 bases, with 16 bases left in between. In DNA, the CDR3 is TGTGCCATCACCGGGACAATCCTCTCTGGAAACACCATATATTTT. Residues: CAITGTILSGNTIYF.

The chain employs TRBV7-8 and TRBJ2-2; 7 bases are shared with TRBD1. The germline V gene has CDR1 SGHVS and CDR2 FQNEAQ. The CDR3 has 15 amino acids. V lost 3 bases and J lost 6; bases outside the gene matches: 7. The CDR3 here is CASSLQPQGPGELFF. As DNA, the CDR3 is TGTGCCAGCAGCTTGCAACCACAGGGGCCCGGGGAGCTGTTTTTT.

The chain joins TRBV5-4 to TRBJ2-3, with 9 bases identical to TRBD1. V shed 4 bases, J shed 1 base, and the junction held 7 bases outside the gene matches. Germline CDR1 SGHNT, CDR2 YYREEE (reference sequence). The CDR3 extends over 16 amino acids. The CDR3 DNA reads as TGTGCCAGCAGCGCCCAGACAGGGGGTGGCACAGATACGCAGTATTTT. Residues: CASSAQTGGGTDTQYF.